The 25 T cell receptor beta chains reported below all come from one sample, sequenced in a study of cytomegalovirus exposure and HLA in healthy donors (dated by TCRdb to about 2017). To prepare the library, the immunoSEQ multiplex PCR assay was applied. For the multiplex PCR, a mixture combining 60 forward primers for TCR Vbeta segments and 13 reverse primers for TCR Jbeta segments was used. Imported from immuneACCESS, the table was reduced by TCRdb to in-frame sequences with V and J called. These copies leave out some clones; in studies compared against another copy, an unresolved V gene accounts for under half, and the cause of the remainder is not known. The table for this sample lists roughly 200,000 clones; 79% of them were counted only once. The ten most abundant clones make up around 4.8% of the sample. The sample taken for sequencing was PBMCs. These receptors came from a woman aged 25 to 45 in good health and CMV-seropositive.

The chain is built from TRBV5-1 and TRBJ2-2; D may be TRBD2 (6 bases). The germline V gene encodes CDR1 SGHRS and CDR2 YFSETQ. Deletions cut 4 bases from V and 0 bases from J, with 13 bases between. This CDR3 region has 16 residues. The DNA of the CDR3 is TGCGCCAGCAGCGTAGCAGGGACTGCGAACACCGGGGAGCTGTTTTTT. Translation: CASSVAGTANTGELFF.

This chain links TRBV11-3 with TRBJ2-3, with TRBD1 identical over 8 bases. V lost 3 bases to trimming and J lost 4 bases; unmatched junction nucleotides: 9. This CDR3 has 16 residues. Germline CDR1 and CDR2: SGHNT and YENEEA. DNA of the CDR3: TGTGCCAGCAGCTTGACCTCCCTGACAGGGGCAGATACGCAGTATTTT. Its protein product is CASSLTSLTGADTQYF.

V is TRBV6-1 and J is TRBJ2-7; 7 nucleotides agree with TRBD2. J was trimmed by 2 bases and V by 6 bases; bases with no gene match: 7. The CDR3 extends over 14 amino acids. Germline CDR1 MNHNS, CDR2 SASEGT. The CDR3 region has the DNA TGTGCCAGCAGCAAATCGGGACTAACCTACGAGCAGTACTTC. Translating it yields CASSKSGLTYEQYF.

J is TRBJ2-5 and V is TRBV6-6; 8 bases are a match to TRBD2. The CDR3 consists of 13 residues. Germline V gene data show CDR1 as MNHNY and CDR2 as SVGAGI (reference sequence). Germline trimming cut 7 bases from V and 4 bases from J; bases unmatched to any gene: 5. The CDR3 DNA follows: TGTGCCAGCAACCCCGCGGGGGGAGAGACCCAGTACTTC. This sequence encodes CASNPAGGETQYF.

The CDR3 protein is CASSQEQIYGYTF. In DNA form, the CDR3 reads TGCGCCAGCAGCCAAGAACAGATCTATGGCTACACCTTC. The chain joins TRBV4-1 to TRBJ1-2; no firm D call. With 0 bases removed from V and 4 bases from J, the gap between germline ends came to 6 bases. There are 13 residues in the CDR3. Germline values: CDR1 MGHRA, CDR2 YSYEKL.

The chain uses TRBV19 and TRBJ1-4; the D is unclear. The V end lost 4 bases, the J end lost 0 bases, and 12 bases lay between the germline ends. This CDR3 region has 16 residues. CDR1 is LNHDA and CDR2 is SQIVND in the germline V gene (reference sequence). The CDR3 sequence is CASSRPGPATNEKLFF. The CDR3 DNA reads TGTGCCAGTAGTAGGCCAGGCCCAGCAACTAATGAAAAACTGTTTTTT.

This clone appeared once. CDR3 DNA: TGTGCCAGCAGCCCCGAAATCGGGAGTTTCTACGAGCAGTACTTC. Amino acid sequence: CASSPEIGSFYEQYF. The V call is TRBV11-3, the J call TRBJ2-7, with D possibly matching TRBD2 (6 bases). The CDR3 totals 15 residues. Germline V gene lookup returns CDR1 SGHNT and CDR2 YENEEA. Trimming cost V 5 bases and J 3 bases, with 17 bases left between them. Complete variable domain (other parts from reference TRBV11-3 and TRBJ2-7): EAGVVQSPRYKIIEKKQPVAFWCNPISGHNTLYWYLQNLGQGPELLIRYENEEAVDDSQLPKDRFSAERLKGVDSTLKIQPAELGDSAVYLCASSPEIGSFYEQYFGPGTRLTVT.

The V gene is TRBV21-1, the J gene TRBJ2-7; TRBD1, the table's D call, lacks a check against the DNA. TRBV21-1 represents a pseudogene. The CDR3 totals 17 residues. The CDR3 region is CASSKALRDSHSYEQYF. In nucleotides, the CDR3 is TGTGCCAGCAGCAAAGCCTTGAGGGACAGCCACTCCTACGAGCAGTACTTC.

This clone was detected only once. The chain recombines TRBV19 with TRBJ2-1; 7 bases line up with TRBD1. The germline V gene encodes CDR1 LNHDA and CDR2 SQIVND (reference sequence). This CDR3 is built from 11 residues. Germline trimming cut 6 bases from V and 13 bases from J; bases unmatched to any gene: 6. CDR3: CASRDDREQFF. The CDR3 coding sequence is TGTGCCAGTAGGGATGACAGGGAACAGTTCTTC.

The genes are TRBV6-5 and TRBJ2-7, with D hard to call. Trimming removed 2 bases from V and 0 bases from J, with 11 bases in between. Germline CDR1 MNHEY, CDR2 SVGAGI. The CDR3 has 15 amino acids. In DNA form, the CDR3 reads TGTGCCAGCAGTTACGCGCAGGCCAGCTCCTACGAGCAGTACTTC. It specifies CASSYAQASSYEQYF.

V and J are TRBV10-3 and TRBJ1-5; a weak D match, TRBD1 (5 bases). This CDR3 is 17 amino acids long. Trimming left V 0 bases short and J 1 base short, with 13 bases between. CDR1 and CDR2 (germline): ENHRY, SYGVKD. This CDR3 reads CAISESLLQESNQPQHF. The CDR3 nucleotides read TGTGCCATCAGTGAGTCGTTATTACAGGAGAGCAATCAGCCCCAGCATTTT.

This clone occurred once. J is TRBJ1-5 and V is TRBV9; a weak D match, TRBD1 (6 bases). Trimming pared 0 bases from V and 4 bases from J, leaving 11 bases between. Germline V gene data show CDR1 as SGDLS and CDR2 as YYNGEE. The CDR3 is 15 amino acids. DNA of the CDR3: TGTGCCAGCAGCGTAGCCAGGGGTGGGAATCAGCCCCAGCATTTT. This gives the protein CASSVARGGNQPQHF.

The chain couples TRBV12-5 to TRBJ2-7, with TRBD1 matching 9 bases. After removal of 3 bases from V and 3 bases from J, the junction contained 6 bases not matched to a gene. There are 15 residues in the CDR3. The germline V gene encodes CDR1 LGHNT and CDR2 FRNRAP. The CDR3 reads CASGFGQGPNYEQYF. CDR3 in DNA: TGTGCTAGTGGTTTCGGACAGGGGCCAAACTACGAGCAGTACTTC.

For this clone: The sample contains more than one DNA sequence encoding this CDR3. The CDR3 sequence: CASSLLAGGADTQYF. As DNA, the CDR3 is TGTGCCAGCTCCCTACTAGCGGGAGGCGCAGATACGCAGTATTTT. The gene calls are TRBV19 and TRBJ2-3; the match to TRBD2 covers 12 bases. Germline CDR1 LNHDA, CDR2 SQIVND (reference sequence). Unmatched junction bases numbered 8, after V lost 9 bases and J lost 4 bases. This CDR3 is built from 15 residues.

The rearrangement uses TRBV6-5 and TRBJ2-1; 11 bases align to TRBD2. The CDR3 extends over 15 amino acids. V lost 6 bases, J lost 2 bases, and 3 bases stayed unmatched. Germline V gene sequence: CDR1 MNHEY, CDR2 SVGAGI. Written as DNA, the CDR3 is TGTGCCAGCAGAGATAGCGGGGGGGCCTACAATGAGCAGTTCTTC. It yields the protein CASRDSGGAYNEQFF.

The genes are TRBV29-1 and TRBJ1-2; the match to TRBD1 covers 11 bases. Germline CDR1 reads SQVTM; CDR2 reads ANQGSEA. This CDR3 region has 14 residues. Trimming took 6 bases from V and 3 from J; bases not matched to a gene: 6. CDR3 coding DNA: TGCAGCGTCTCTCAGGACAGGGGGCACTATGGCTACACCTTC. This codes for CSVSQDRGHYGYTF.

This clone was found once. The rearrangement uses TRBV7-9 and TRBJ1-1, with 10 bases fitting TRBD1. The V and J ends lost 5 bases and 1 base, in that order; junction bases with no gene match: 7. This CDR3 region has 16 residues. CDR1 and CDR2 from the germline V gene are SEHNR and FQNEAQ (reference sequence). In DNA, the CDR3 is TGTGCCAGCAGCATAGGACAGGGGGAACCGAACACTGAAGCTTTCTTT. Its protein product is CASSIGQGEPNTEAFF.

This clone has a handful of counts. The chain recombines TRBV7-2 with TRBJ2-2; 7 bases agree with TRBD2. The CDR3 loop spans 18 amino acids. J gave up 5 bases and V 1 base, and 13 bases lay outside the gene matches. Germline lookup yields CDR1 SGHTA and CDR2 FQGNSA. The CDR3 reads CASSLGALAALGTGELFF. In DNA form, the CDR3 reads TGTGCCAGCAGCTTAGGTGCCCTAGCGGCCCTAGGGACCGGGGAGCTGTTTTTT.

This sequence joins TRBV11-2 and TRBJ1-2; 7 positions match TRBD1. The length of the CDR3 is 13 residues. The germline V gene encodes CDR1 SGHAT and CDR2 FQNNGV. V shed 5 bases and J 6 bases; nucleotides not matched to a gene: 6. This CDR3 reads CASSPDRDHGYTF. The CDR3 DNA sequence: TGTGCCAGCAGCCCAGACAGGGACCATGGCTACACCTTC.

V gene TRBV10-3 combines with J gene TRBJ2-7; D unclear. The V and J ends lost 6 bases and 0 bases respectively, with 3 bases between them. CDR1 is ENHRY and CDR2 is SYGVKD in the germline V gene. This CDR3 has 11 residues. The DNA for the CDR3 is TGTGCCATCAGCAACTCCTACGAGCAGTACTTC. Protein sequence: CAISNSYEQYF.

This sequence joins TRBV4-3 and TRBJ1-1; D remains ambiguous. The V gene lost 0 bases and the J gene lost 0 bases, with 8 bases spanning the gap. The CDR3 consists of 15 residues. From germline, CDR1 is LGHNA and CDR2 YSLEER. CDR3 amino acids: CASSQDRVLNTEAFF. The CDR3 DNA is TGCGCCAGCAGCCAAGATCGGGTACTGAACACTGAAGCTTTCTTT.

The V call is TRBV11-2, the J call TRBJ1-1, with TRBD1 as a possible D gene (5 bases). The CDR3 length is 14 residues. Trimming cost V 1 base and J 1 base, with 7 bases left between them. The germline CDR1 and CDR2 sequences are SGHAT and FQNNGV. The CDR3 bases are TGTGCCAGCAGCTTAGGGGGGGGGAACACTGAAGCTTTCTTT. Translated: CASSLGGGNTEAFF. Full variable domain (remainder filled in from reference TRBV11-2 and TRBJ1-1): EAGVAQSPRYKIIEKRQSVAFWCNPISGHATLYWYQQILGQGPKLLIQFQNNGVVDDSQLPKDRFSAERLKGVDSTLKIQPAKLEDSAVYLCASSLGGGNTEAFFGQGTRLTVV.

The V call is TRBV5-5, the J call TRBJ2-7, with 8 bases aligning to TRBD2. The germline CDR1 and CDR2 sequences are SGHKS and YYEKEE (reference sequence). The CDR3 spans 14 residues. With 0 bases clipped from V and 2 bases from J, the junction kept 1 base outside the gene matches. This CDR3 reads CASSLAGRAYEQYF. The CDR3 DNA reads TGTGCCAGCAGCTTGGCCGGGAGGGCCTACGAGCAGTACTTC.

The chain recombines TRBV4-1 with TRBJ2-7; TRBD2 agrees at 10 bases. Unmatched junction bases numbered 6, after V lost 6 bases and J lost 1 base. The CDR3 sequence is 15 residues long. Per the germline V gene, CDR1 is MGHRA and CDR2 is YSYEKL. This chain's CDR3 is CASSETSGPSYEQYF. DNA of the CDR3: TGCGCCAGCAGTGAGACTAGCGGGCCTTCCTACGAGCAGTACTTC.

The gene calls are TRBV19 and TRBJ1-1, with D perhaps matching TRBD1 (5 bases). Germline CDR1 reads LNHDA; CDR2 reads SQIVND (reference sequence). The CDR3 is made up of 13 amino acids. Trimming stripped 10 bases from V and 5 bases from J, with 17 bases between. The CDR3 spells CATSLISGTEAFF. In DNA form, the CDR3 reads TGTGCCACCTCCTTAATCTCAGGGACTGAAGCTTTCTTT.